This passage covers 14 T cell receptor beta chains from one sample sequenced in a study of cytomegalovirus exposure and HLA in healthy donors. Vbeta (60) and Jbeta (13) primers were used in the PCR. The method was immunoSEQ multiplex PCR; TCRdb's version includes in-frame clones alone and lacks a portion of them. The sample holds some 52,000 clones, around 70% seen once. Sequencing was performed on PBMCs. The receptors were sampled from a woman aged 45-59 years in good health and CMV-seronegative.

This clone was picked up a small number of times. The chain carries TRBV6-1 and TRBJ2-7; 9 bases match TRBD1. The V gene's germline CDR1 is MNHNS and CDR2 SASEGT. J lost 1 base, V lost 8 bases, and 6 bases had no gene match. The CDR3 runs to 14 residues. CDR3 sequence: CASVRDRDSYEQYF. The CDR3 DNA reads TGTGCCAGCGTCCGGGACAGGGATTCCTACGAGCAGTACTTC.

This clone has just a few counts. The rearrangement joins TRBV6-5 to TRBJ2-1; 7 nucleotides match TRBD2. Germline assignment: CDR1 MNHEY and CDR2 SVGAGI. The CDR3 has 14 amino acids. The J segment lost 8 bases and the V segment lost 7 bases, leaving 11 bases of the junction unmatched. DNA for the CDR3: TGTGCCAGCAAGACAGCGGGATTACTCTATGAGCAGTTCTTC. Its translation is CASKTAGLLYEQFF.

The chain combines TRBV7-8 with TRBJ2-7, with 9 nucleotides matching TRBD2. CDR1 and CDR2 (germline): SGHVS, FQNEAQ. J gave up 0 bases and V 5 bases, and 8 bases lay outside the gene matches. The CDR3 consists of 16 residues. The CDR3 nucleotides read TGTGCCAGCAGCCCAGGGGCTAGCGGGAACTCCTACGAGCAGTACTTC. Translated, it gives CASSPGASGNSYEQYF.

This chain links TRBV7-9 with TRBJ1-4; D not certain. V was shortened by 4 bases and J by 7 bases, with 7 bases between the two germline ends. CDR3 size: 12 residues. Germline V lookup: CDR1 SEHNR, CDR2 FQNEAQ (reference sequence). In DNA, the CDR3 is TGTGCCAGCAGCTATAGATCTGAAAAACTGTTTTTT. Translating it yields CASSYRSEKLFF. The variable domain in full, with the rest retrieved from reference TRBV7-9 and TRBJ1-4, is DTGVSQNPRHKITKRGQNVTFRCDPISEHNRLYWYRQTLGQGPEFLTYFQNEAQLEKSRLLSDRFSAERPKGSFSTLEIQRTEQGDSAMYLCASSYRSEKLFFGSGTQLSVL.

The genes are TRBV7-2 and TRBJ2-7; no firm D call. CDR3 length equals 11 residues. V was clipped by 3 bases and J by 3 bases, with 3 bases between them. Germline V gives CDR1 SGHTA, CDR2 FQGNSA. DNA of the CDR3: TGTGCCAGCAGCTTCTACTACGAGCAGTACTTC. This translates into CASSFYYEQYF.

V usage is TRBV7-3 and J usage is TRBJ2-3; 8 bases align to TRBD2. Germline V lookup: CDR1 SGHTA, CDR2 FQGTGA. The length of the CDR3 is 16 residues. V shed 5 bases and J 5 bases; nucleotides not matched to a gene: 12. The CDR3 loop reads CASSAWAGGQLDTQYF. The CDR3 DNA reads TGTGCCAGCAGCGCATGGGCGGGGGGCCAACTAGATACGCAGTATTTT.

The rearrangement links TRBV7-9 to TRBJ1-4; maybe TRBD1 (6 bases). Looked up from germline, CDR1 is SEHNR and CDR2 is FQNEAQ (reference sequence). This CDR3 region has 15 residues. Trimming removed 4 bases from V and 4 bases from J, with 13 bases in between. The CDR3 sequence: CASSSLQGFNEKLFF. The CDR3 bases are TGTGCCAGCAGCTCCCTGCAGGGGTTTAATGAAAAACTGTTTTTT.

The chain employs TRBV6-5 and TRBJ1-2; TRBD1 aligns across 7 bases. J lost 8 bases, V lost 5 bases, and 8 bases had no gene match. The CDR3 consists of 13 residues. Germline V gives CDR1 MNHEY, CDR2 SVGAGI. The CDR3 protein is CASSPGQAGGYTF. The CDR3 coding sequence is TGTGCCAGCAGTCCCGGACAGGCCGGCGGCTACACCTTC.

V is TRBV28 and J is TRBJ2-1; 7 nucleotides line up with TRBD1. The CDR3 contains 15 residues. Germline trimming cut 5 bases from V and 1 base from J; bases unmatched to any gene: 5. Germline loops: CDR1 MDHEN, CDR2 SYDVKM. In DNA form, the CDR3 reads TGTGCCAGCAGTCCACCGGGACAGTCCTACAATGAGCAGTTCTTC. This codes for CASSPPGQSYNEQFF.

The rearrangement links TRBV18 to TRBJ2-1; TRBD1 agrees at 10 bases. Germline values: CDR1 KGHSH, CDR2 LQKENI. The J segment lost 4 bases and the V segment lost 2 bases, leaving 5 bases of the junction unmatched. This CDR3 has 16 residues. CDR3 sequence (DNA): TGTGCCAGCTCACCATTCCGGGACAGGGGTTACAATGAGCAGTTCTTC. Translation: CASSPFRDRGYNEQFF.

The chain combines TRBV27 with TRBJ1-1; no clear D gene. Deletions cut 5 bases from V and 0 bases from J, with 10 bases between. The CDR3 has 14 residues. Per the germline V gene, CDR1 is MNHEY and CDR2 is SMNVEV (reference sequence). The CDR3 is CASSVQLMNTEAFF. As DNA, the CDR3 is TGTGCCAGCAGTGTACAGCTCATGAACACTGAAGCTTTCTTT.

This clone appeared a single time. The chain uses TRBV7-2 and TRBJ2-7; 13 nucleotides agree with TRBD2. The CDR3 extends over 14 amino acids. From germline, CDR1 is SGHTA and CDR2 FQGNSA. V lost 7 bases to trimming and J lost 7 bases; unmatched junction nucleotides: 7. In DNA form, the CDR3 reads TGTGCCAGCACCGGGACTAGCGGGGTTGTGGAGCAGTACTTC. Residues: CASTGTSGVVEQYF. The full variable domain, completed using reference TRBV7-2 and TRBJ2-7, is GAGVSQSPSNKVTEKGKDVELRCDPISGHTALYWYRQSLGQGLEFLIYFQGNSAPDKSGLPSDRFSAERTGGSVSTLTIQRTQQEDSAVYLCASTGTSGVVEQYFGPGTRLTVT.

The J gene is TRBJ2-1, the V gene TRBV7-3; 8 nucleotides match TRBD2. Trimming at V came to 8 bases and at J to 3 bases, leaving 9 bases not matched to a gene. The germline CDR1 and CDR2 sequences are SGHTA and FQGTGA. This CDR3 is 15 amino acids long. In DNA form, the CDR3 reads TGTGCCAGCTCCCGCGGGAGCGGGAGCTACAATGAGCAGTTCTTC. It is translated as CASSRGSGSYNEQFF.

The chain combines TRBV9 with TRBJ1-2; D possibly corresponds to TRBD1 (5 bases). This CDR3 has 15 residues. Germline lookup yields CDR1 SGDLS and CDR2 YYNGEE. Trimming stripped 2 bases from V and 3 bases from J, with 14 bases between. CDR3: CASSVGTWEDYGYTF. The CDR3 nucleotides read TGTGCCAGCAGCGTCGGGACTTGGGAGGACTATGGCTACACCTTC.